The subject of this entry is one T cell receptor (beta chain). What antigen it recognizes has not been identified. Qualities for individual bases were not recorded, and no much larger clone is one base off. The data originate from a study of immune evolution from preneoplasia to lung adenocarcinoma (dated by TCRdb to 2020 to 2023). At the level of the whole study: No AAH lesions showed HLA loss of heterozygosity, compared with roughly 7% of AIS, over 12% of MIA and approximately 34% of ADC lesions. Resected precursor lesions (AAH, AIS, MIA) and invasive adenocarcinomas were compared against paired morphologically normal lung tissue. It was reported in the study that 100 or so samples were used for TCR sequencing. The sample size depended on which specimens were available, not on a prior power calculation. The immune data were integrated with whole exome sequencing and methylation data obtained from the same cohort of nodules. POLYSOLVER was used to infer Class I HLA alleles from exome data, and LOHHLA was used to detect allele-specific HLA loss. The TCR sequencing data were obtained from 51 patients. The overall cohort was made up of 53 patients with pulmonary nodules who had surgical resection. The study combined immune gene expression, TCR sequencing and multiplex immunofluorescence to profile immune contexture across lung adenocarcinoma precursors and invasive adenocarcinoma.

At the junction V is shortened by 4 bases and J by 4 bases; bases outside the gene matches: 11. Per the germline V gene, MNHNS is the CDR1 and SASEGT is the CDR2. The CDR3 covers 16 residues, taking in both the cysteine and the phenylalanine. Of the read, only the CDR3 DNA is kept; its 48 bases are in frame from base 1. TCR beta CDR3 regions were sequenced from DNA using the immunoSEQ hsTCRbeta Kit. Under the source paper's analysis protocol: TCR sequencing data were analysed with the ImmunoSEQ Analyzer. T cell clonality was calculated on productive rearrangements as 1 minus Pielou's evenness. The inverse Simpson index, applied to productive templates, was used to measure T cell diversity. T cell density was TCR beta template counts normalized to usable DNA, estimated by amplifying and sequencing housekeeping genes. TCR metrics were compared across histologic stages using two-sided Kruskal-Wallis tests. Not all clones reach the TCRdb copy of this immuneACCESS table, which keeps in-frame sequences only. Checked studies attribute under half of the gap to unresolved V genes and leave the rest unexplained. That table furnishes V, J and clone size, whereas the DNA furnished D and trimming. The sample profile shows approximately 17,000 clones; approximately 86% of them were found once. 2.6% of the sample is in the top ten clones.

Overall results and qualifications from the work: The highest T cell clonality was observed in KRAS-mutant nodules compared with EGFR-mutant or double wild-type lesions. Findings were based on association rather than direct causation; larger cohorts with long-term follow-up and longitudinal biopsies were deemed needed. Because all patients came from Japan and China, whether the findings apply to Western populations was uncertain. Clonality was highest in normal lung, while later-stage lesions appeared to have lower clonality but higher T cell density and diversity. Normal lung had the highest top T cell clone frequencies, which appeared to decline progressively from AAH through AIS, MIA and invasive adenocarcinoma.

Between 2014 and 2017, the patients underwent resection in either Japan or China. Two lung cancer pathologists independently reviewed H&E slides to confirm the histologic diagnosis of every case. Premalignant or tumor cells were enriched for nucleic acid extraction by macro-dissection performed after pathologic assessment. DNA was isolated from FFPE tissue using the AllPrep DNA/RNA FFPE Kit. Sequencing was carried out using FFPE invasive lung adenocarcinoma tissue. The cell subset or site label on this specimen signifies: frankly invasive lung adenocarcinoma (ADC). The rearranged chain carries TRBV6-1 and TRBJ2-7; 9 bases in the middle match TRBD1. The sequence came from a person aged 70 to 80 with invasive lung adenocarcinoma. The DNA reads TGTGCCAGCAGTGCATTCCACAGGGGGCTGACGTACGAGCAGTACTTC. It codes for CASSAFHRGLTYEQYF.